The clone carrying this T cell receptor (beta chain) was picked up many times. No antigen is known for it. The data stem from a study of CD8 T cells in ankylosing spondylitis. TCRdb reprocessed the 5' RACE reads via MiXCR and lists one record per CDR3 protein. The table shows some 42,000 distinct CDR3 sequences, with 2.7% occurring only once. Study-wide results and caveats: Reports say disease-linked clones showed up significantly more in matched ankylosing spondylitis synovial fluid.

The sample taken for sequencing was blood, either unsorted or a sorted T cell fraction (not recorded which). The source of this sequence is a male donor with ankylosing spondylitis or in good health (not recorded which).

The CDR3 nucleotides read TGTGCCAGCAGCCCGCGGAGACTAGCCTCCTCCTACAATGAGCAGTTCTTC. Translated, it gives CASSPRRLASSYNEQFF. J is TRBJ2-1 and V is TRBV9, with 7 positions matching TRBD2. Trimming removed 4 bases from V and 0 bases from J; junction bases left unmatched: 10. The CDR3 is 17 amino acids. Per the germline V gene, CDR1 is SGDLS and CDR2 is YYNGEE.